Below are 20 T cell receptor beta chains sequenced from a single sample in a study of blood T cell repertoires in COVID-19. This table comes from immunoSEQ multiplex PCR, and its TCRdb copy is limited to in-frame clones, with some not included. Of about 240,000 clones in the sample, around 85% were seen once. Sequencing was done on a sample of peripheral blood. The receptor source for this set is a woman older than 75 with acute or convalescent COVID-19.

The chain joins TRBV19 to TRBJ1-1, with 8 bases aligning to TRBD1. The germline V gene encodes CDR1 LNHDA and CDR2 SQIVND (reference sequence). The CDR3 is 14 residues long. The J segment lost 5 bases and the V segment lost 3 bases, leaving 5 bases of the junction unmatched. The CDR3 protein is CASSIQGARTEAFF. In DNA, the CDR3 is TGTGCCAGTAGTATCCAGGGGGCGAGAACTGAAGCTTTCTTT.

V and J are TRBV6-5 and TRBJ1-1; TRBD1 matches 8 bases. This CDR3 has 14 amino acids. CDR1 MNHEY and CDR2 SVGAGI come from the germline V gene. With V trimmed by 4 bases and J by 8 bases, 9 bases remained unmatched. CDR3 sequence (DNA): TGTGCCAGCAGTTCTCGACAGGGGACTATAGAAGCTTTCTTT. Protein: CASSSRQGTIEAFF.

The V call is TRBV6-6, the J call TRBJ1-1; 12 bases are a match to TRBD1. The CDR3 loop spans 17 amino acids. V was clipped by 5 bases and J by 2 bases; unmatched bases: 9. CDR1 is MNHNY, CDR2 SVGAGI, per germline (reference sequence). The CDR3: CASSRPGTGGLNTEAFF. CDR3 nucleotides: TGTGCCAGCAGTCGACCCGGGACAGGGGGCTTAAACACTGAAGCTTTCTTT.

V and J are TRBV27 and TRBJ1-1, with D possibly TRBD1 on 5 matching bases. CDR1 is MNHEY and CDR2 is SMNVEV in the germline V gene (reference sequence). This CDR3 has 15 residues. Trimming took 4 bases from V and 7 from J, leaving 19 bases between them. CDR3 nucleotide sequence: TGTGCCAGCAGTTCCCGTGGGGACTCGATATATGAAGCTTTCTTT. Translated: CASSSRGDSIYEAFF.

The chain has TRBV10-1 and TRBJ1-2; 7 nucleotides agree with TRBD1. The CDR3 length is 15 residues. With V trimmed by 2 bases and J by 3 bases, 6 bases remained unmatched. Germline assignment: CDR1 WNHNN and CDR2 SYGVQD (reference sequence). The CDR3 sequence is CASSEGQGGYYGYTF. The CDR3, as DNA: TGCGCCAGCAGTGAGGGGCAGGGGGGATACTATGGCTACACCTTC.

This chain connects TRBV6-5 to TRBJ2-5; D gene unclear. Per the germline V gene, CDR1 is MNHEY and CDR2 is SVGAGI. The V end lost 6 bases, the J end lost 5 bases, and 7 bases lay between the germline ends. This CDR3 contains 11 residues. CDR3 in amino acids: CASRIRETQYF. The DNA for the CDR3 is TGTGCCAGCAGAATCAGGGAGACCCAGTACTTC.

The J gene is TRBJ2-5, the V gene TRBV18; D might be TRBD1 (5 bases). Trimming took off 6 bases at V and 3 bases at J, with 17 bases between the two ends. The length of the CDR3 is 15 residues. Germline V CDR1 and CDR2: KGHSH, LQKENI. Written as DNA, the CDR3 is TGTGCCAGCTCGACAACAGGTCCCCCCAAAGAGACCCAGTACTTC. Translated, it gives CASSTTGPPKETQYF.

This chain uses TRBV7-8 with TRBJ1-1; 9 nucleotides line up with TRBD1. CDR1 and CDR2 from the germline V gene are SGHVS and FQNEAQ. CDR3 length: 15 amino acids. Trimming cost V 1 base and J 3 bases; bases outside gene matches: 3. The CDR3 DNA reads as TGTGCCAGCAGCTTAGACGGGACAGGGCACACTGAAGCTTTCTTT. It encodes CASSLDGTGHTEAFF.

V and J are TRBV9 and TRBJ1-5; no firm D call. CDR3 length: 15 residues. Germline assignment: CDR1 SGDLS and CDR2 YYNGEE. The germline V and J ends were trimmed by 0 bases and 0 bases, with 7 bases remaining between them. CDR3 loop: CASSVGGVSNQPQHF. The CDR3 bases are TGTGCCAGCAGCGTAGGGGGAGTTAGCAATCAGCCCCAGCATTTT.

This rearrangement joins TRBV27 to TRBJ2-2, with D perhaps TRBD2 (6 bases). V lost 3 bases and J lost 2, with 19 bases in between. The CDR3 is 18 residues long. Per germline, CDR1 MNHEY and CDR2 SMNVEV (reference sequence). The CDR3 DNA reads TGTGCCAGCAGTTTCCAGCGACTAGTCCCTACTAACACCGGGGAGCTGTTTTTT. Protein product: CASSFQRLVPTNTGELFF.

The chain joins TRBV7-3 to TRBJ2-7; 9 nucleotides match TRBD2. The germline CDR1 and CDR2 sequences are SGHTA and FQGTGA. Germline trimming cut 5 bases from V and 6 bases from J; bases unmatched to any gene: 8. The CDR3 has 14 amino acids. The CDR3 region is CASSGAGGGREQYF. The CDR3 bases are TGTGCCAGCAGCGGAGCGGGGGGCGGGCGCGAGCAGTACTTC.

As concerns this clone: Distinct nucleotide sequences in the sample also encode this CDR3. This chain connects TRBV19 to TRBJ1-4, with D hard to call. The CDR3 runs 14 residues. Per the germline V gene, CDR1 is LNHDA and CDR2 is SQIVND (reference sequence). V gave up 3 bases and J gave up 3 bases, with 8 bases separating them. The DNA for the CDR3 is TGTGCCAGTAGTATTGGAGGCTCTAATGAAAAACTGTTTTTT. Its translation is CASSIGGSNEKLFF.

This chain joins TRBV11-2 and TRBJ2-1; 12 bases map to TRBD2. Per germline, CDR1 SGHAT and CDR2 FQNNGV. This CDR3 region has 16 residues. With V trimmed by 1 base and J by 5 bases, 3 bases remained unmatched. CDR3 DNA: TGTGCCAGCAGCTTAGTAGGACTAGCGGGAAACAATGAGCAGTTCTTC. Residues: CASSLVGLAGNNEQFF.

The V call is TRBV28, the J call TRBJ1-5, with D perhaps TRBD1 (6 bases). Germline assignment: CDR1 MDHEN and CDR2 SYDVKM. The CDR3 has 11 amino acids. The V end lost 10 bases, the J end lost 4 bases, and 8 bases lay between the germline ends. The CDR3 here is CATDRNQPQHF. The CDR3 DNA reads TGTGCCACTGACAGGAATCAGCCCCAGCATTTT.

This clone was counted once. The chain employs TRBV11-2 and TRBJ2-2, with D tentatively TRBD1 (6 bases). There are 18 residues in the CDR3. V lost 4 bases, J lost 0 bases, and 18 bases lay in between. Germline CDR1 is SGHAT and CDR2 is FQNNGV. The CDR3 spells CASSWPKGQYPNTGELFF. The CDR3 coding sequence is TGTGCCAGCAGCTGGCCGAAAGGACAGTACCCGAACACCGGGGAGCTGTTTTTT.

The rearrangement joins TRBV9 to TRBJ2-2; D remains unclear. Trimming cost V 0 bases and J 7 bases, with 10 bases left between them. The CDR3 length is 14 residues. Germline V gives CDR1 SGDLS, CDR2 YYNGEE. The chain's CDR3 is CASSVAPIGGELFF. The CDR3 nucleotides are TGTGCCAGCAGCGTAGCGCCTATTGGCGGGGAGCTGTTTTTT. Complete variable domain (other parts from reference TRBV9 and TRBJ2-2): DSGVTQTPKHLITATGQRVTLRCSPRSGDLSVYWYQQSLDQGLQFLIQYYNGEERAKGNILERFSAQQFPDLHSELNLSSLELGDSALYFCASSVAPIGGELFFGEGSRLTVL.

A few counts support this clone. CDR3 region: CASSSMAGGADEKLFF. The CDR3 region has the DNA TGTGCCAGCAGCTCCATGGCCGGGGGGGCTGATGAAAAACTGTTTTTT. The chain carries TRBV5-4 and TRBJ1-4; TRBD1 is a possible D gene (6 bases). Germline loops: CDR1 SGHNT, CDR2 YYREEE (reference sequence). The ends were cut back, 3 bases at V and 6 bases at J, with 18 bases in the middle. The CDR3 loop spans 16 amino acids. The variable domain in full, with the rest retrieved from reference TRBV5-4 and TRBJ1-4, is ETGVTQSPTHLIKTRGQQVTLRCSSQSGHNTVSWYQQALGQGPQFIFQYYREEENGRGNFPPRFSGLQFPNYSSELNVNALELDDSALYLCASSSMAGGADEKLFFGSGTQLSVL.

The chain is built from TRBV7-2 and TRBJ1-5; no firm D call. In germline, CDR1 is SGHTA, CDR2 FQGNSA. V was cut by 2 bases and J by 4 bases, with 6 bases left in between. This CDR3 is 13 amino acids long. In DNA form, the CDR3 reads TGTGCCAGCAGCTTACATACAAATCAGCCCCAGCATTTT. Protein sequence: CASSLHTNQPQHF.

The rearrangement links TRBV6-6 to TRBJ2-5, with D possibly TRBD1 on 6 matching bases. This CDR3 is built from 14 residues. Trimming took 5 bases from V and 1 from J, leaving 11 bases between them. Germline CDR1 and CDR2: MNHNY and SVGAGI (reference sequence). The CDR3 DNA is TGTGCCAGCAGTCAACGACAGGTCCAAGAGACCCAGTACTTC. Residues: CASSQRQVQETQYF.

The chain joins TRBV7-2 to TRBJ1-6; weak D call: TRBD1 (6 bases). CDR1 SGHTA and CDR2 FQGNSA come from the germline V gene. This CDR3 contains 15 residues. V lost 1 base, J lost 8 bases, and 12 bases lay in between. The CDR3 coding sequence is TGTGCCAGCAGCTTAGGGGGGACAACTTATTCACCCCTCCACTTT. Its protein product is CASSLGGTTYSPLHF.